A single sample gave rise to the 16 T cell receptor beta chains below, sequenced in a study of CD8 T cells in Susac syndrome (dated by TCRdb to between 2019 and 2020). The method was the immunoSEQ multiplex PCR assay. RNA was extracted using the RNeasy kit, and roughly 0.5 to 1 ug of the RNA was reverse transcribed with random hexamers. Clones were called with MiXCR by TCRdb after fastp trimmed the public reads at Q25, and only in-frame beta chains were retained. Each entry is one CDR3 protein sequence, shown with its most common DNA and genes. This sample is represented by approximately 150,000 distinct CDR3 sequences; roughly 94% of them were singletons. The leading ten clones occupy 0.07% to 0.1% of the sample. The sample taken for sequencing was CD4+ T cells from PBMCs. The receptors were sampled from a human donor in good health.

The CDR3 loop reads CASSIQGAGGYTF. The CDR3 DNA sequence: TGTGCCAGCAGCATACAGGGGGCAGGAGGCTACACCTTC. V is TRBV5-4 and J is TRBJ1-2; TRBD1 matches at 9 bases. This CDR3 comprises 13 residues. V trimming: 4 bases; J trimming: 8 bases; junction bases outside the gene matches: 6. Germline-derived CDR1 and CDR2 are SGHNT and YYREEE (reference sequence).

The CDR3 region has the DNA TGCAGTGCTAGTAAGGAGAACTATGGCTACACCTTC. It specifies CSASKENYGYTF. The chain couples TRBV20-1 to TRBJ1-2; D gene uncertain. The V gene's germline CDR1 is DFQATT and CDR2 SNEGSKA (reference sequence). The V and J ends lost 3 bases and 2 bases respectively, with 7 bases between them. The CDR3 length is 12 residues.

CDR3 residues: CASSPVPETNYGYTF. Here the CDR3 DNA reads TGTGCCAGCTCACCGGTTCCCGAAACTAACTATGGCTACACCTTC. The chain joins TRBV18 to TRBJ1-2; D uncertain. The germline gives CDR1 KGHSH, CDR2 LQKENI. Trimming took 3 bases from V and 0 from J, leaving 11 bases between them. The CDR3 has 15 amino acids.

V and J are TRBV6-6 and TRBJ1-2, with TRBD1 matching over 7 bases. V was clipped by 6 bases and J by 8 bases; unmatched bases: 9. Germline V gene data show CDR1 as MNHNY and CDR2 as SVGAGI (reference sequence). The CDR3 runs to 13 residues. The CDR3 is CASSSTGAEGYTF. For the CDR3, the DNA is TGTGCCAGCAGCTCTACAGGGGCCGAAGGCTACACCTTC.

This chain uses TRBV18 with TRBJ1-1; tentatively, D is TRBD1 (6 bases). The CDR3 is 12 residues long. V gave up 0 bases and J gave up 8 bases, with 7 bases separating them. Germline V gene sequence: CDR1 KGHSH, CDR2 LQKENI. CDR3: CASSPPTGEAFF. The CDR3 DNA sequence: TGTGCCAGCTCACCACCGACAGGCGAAGCTTTCTTT. Looking up the rest from reference TRBV18 and TRBJ1-1 gives the full variable domain: NAGVMQNPRHLVRRRGQEARLRCSPMKGHSHVYWYRQLPEEGLKFMVYLQKENIIDESGMPKERFSAEFPKEGPSILRIQQVVRGDSAAYFCASSPPTGEAFFGQGTRLTVV.

The V and J genes are TRBV7-9 and TRBJ2-7, with 7 bases that match TRBD2. The V gene's germline CDR1 is SEHNR and CDR2 FQNEAQ (reference sequence). The CDR3 loop spans 17 amino acids. Trimming took 3 bases from V and 0 from J; bases not matched to a gene: 11. The CDR3 protein is CASSLGRGSVFSYEQYF. The CDR3 DNA sequence: TGTGCCAGCAGCTTGGGGCGGGGGAGCGTATTCTCCTACGAGCAGTACTTC. The variable domain in full, completed from reference TRBV7-9 and TRBJ2-7, reads DTGVSQNPRHKITKRGQNVTFRCDPISEHNRLYWYRQTLGQGPEFLTYFQNEAQLEKSRLLSDRFSAERPKGSFSTLEIQRTEQGDSAMYLCASSLGRGSVFSYEQYFGPGTRLTVT.

The chain has TRBV9 and TRBJ2-5; D may correspond to TRBD1 or TRBD2 (5 bases each). CDR3 length: 16 amino acids. Trimming pared 5 bases from V and 2 bases from J, leaving 19 bases between. Germline values: CDR1 SGDLS, CDR2 YYNGEE. The CDR3, as DNA: TGTGCCAGCAGTTCTACCGGGACGGCAGCACAAGAGACCCAGTACTTC. This sequence encodes CASSSTGTAAQETQYF.

This chain joins TRBV6-5 and TRBJ2-5; D perhaps matches TRBD2 (5 bases). Germline V CDR1 and CDR2: MNHEY, SVGAGI. The CDR3 loop spans 16 amino acids. The V and J ends lost 0 bases and 2 bases respectively, with 13 bases between them. CDR3 in amino acids: CASSYSGLADQETQYF. CDR3 coding DNA: TGTGCCAGCAGTTACTCAGGGCTAGCAGATCAAGAGACCCAGTACTTC.

The chain couples TRBV29-1 to TRBJ2-3, with D unclear. Trimming left V 7 bases short and J 5 bases short, with 10 bases between. CDR3 length: 11 residues. Per the germline V gene, CDR1 is SQVTM and CDR2 is ANQGSEA. CDR3 DNA sequence: TGCAGCGGTAGGTTGGGAGATACGCAGTATTTT. This gives the protein CSGRLGDTQYF.

The V call is TRBV2, the J call TRBJ2-5, with D unresolved. Trimming stripped 10 bases from V and 5 bases from J, with 14 bases between. Looked up from germline, CDR1 is SNHLY and CDR2 is FYNNEI. The CDR3 has 12 amino acids. CDR3 nucleotide sequence: TGTGCCATTACTCGAGGAACGGAGACCCAGTACTTC. Its protein product is CAITRGTETQYF.

The rearrangement uses TRBV20-1 and TRBJ2-7, with 13 bases matching TRBD2. Germline CDR1 and CDR2: DFQATT and SNEGSKA (reference sequence). The CDR3 extends over 16 amino acids. V shed 3 bases, J shed 2 bases, and the junction held 7 bases outside the gene matches. The CDR3 DNA reads as TGCAGTGCTAGGTTACTAGCGGGAGGGATAACCTACGAGCAGTACTTC. Its protein product is CSARLLAGGITYEQYF.

The chain links TRBV20-1 to TRBJ2-3, with a possible D match to TRBD2 (6 bases). Per the germline V gene, CDR1 is DFQATT and CDR2 is SNEGSKA (reference sequence). Trimming cost V 5 bases and J 4 bases, with 7 bases left between them. The CDR3 loop spans 11 amino acids. CDR3 amino acids: CSAGTSDTQYF. As DNA, the CDR3 is TGCAGTGCTGGGACTTCAGATACGCAGTATTTT.

The chain links TRBV19 to TRBJ2-1; D is perhaps TRBD2 (6 bases). Trimming took 5 bases from V and 4 from J, leaving 12 bases between them. Germline V CDR1 and CDR2: LNHDA, SQIVND (reference sequence). The CDR3 totals 14 residues. The CDR3 is CASSSRTIYNEQFF. CDR3 bases: TGTGCCAGTAGTTCACGGACTATATACAATGAGCAGTTCTTC. Variable domain in full (rest from reference TRBV19 and TRBJ2-1): DGGITQSPKYLFRKEGQNVTLSCEQNLNHDAMYWYRQDPGQGLRLIYYSQIVNDFQKGDIAEGYSVSREKKESFPLTVTSAQKNPTAFYLCASSSRTIYNEQFFGPGTRLTVL.

The genes are TRBV7-2 and TRBJ1-2; D is perhaps TRBD1 (5 bases). The CDR3 length is 17 residues. V lost 5 bases and J 4 bases, leaving 23 bases between the germline ends. Germline assignment: CDR1 SGHTA and CDR2 FQGNSA. CDR3: CASSLRTTVQGGYGYTF. The CDR3 bases are TGTGCCAGCAGCCTCCGTACGACAGTCCAAGGTGGCTATGGCTACACCTTC.

The chain recombines TRBV14 with TRBJ2-7, with D uncertain. V was trimmed by 0 bases and J by 4 bases, leaving 19 bases between them. CDR1 and CDR2 (germline): SGHDN, FVKESK. The CDR3 has 17 residues. Here the CDR3 DNA reads TGTGCCAGCAGCCAAGATGGAAATCCAAGGGCCCCTTACGAGCAGTACTTC. Its protein product is CASSQDGNPRAPYEQYF. Filled out from reference TRBV14 and TRBJ2-7, the complete variable domain reads EAGVTQFPSHSVIEKGQTVTLRCDPISGHDNLYWYRRVMGKEIKFLLHFVKESKQDESGMPNNRFLAERTGGTYSTLKVQPAELEDSGVYFCASSQDGNPRAPYEQYFGPGTRLTVT.

This sequence joins TRBV5-1 and TRBJ1-5; tentative D call: TRBD1 (5 bases). V was cut by 4 bases and J by 7 bases, with 12 bases left in between. The CDR3 consists of 13 residues. CDR1 is SGHRS, CDR2 YFSETQ, per germline. The chain's CDR3 is CASSRGGEQPQHF. Here the CDR3 DNA reads TGCGCCAGCAGCCGCGGGGGAGAGCAGCCCCAGCATTTT.